The 25 T cell receptor beta chains below come from one sample, sequenced in a study of blood T cell repertoires in COVID-19. Data came from immunoSEQ multiplex PCR; TCRdb stores just in-frame clones and leaves some out. This sample has about 95,000 clones, with about 84% found just once. The specimen was peripheral blood. The receptor source for this set is a human donor in a cohort sampled during active COVID-19.

On this clone itself: Distinct nucleotide sequences in the sample also encode this CDR3. CDR3 DNA: TGTGCCACCAGTGATCGGACTAGCGGGAGCTACGAGCAGTACTTC. This sequence encodes CATSDRTSGSYEQYF. The chain carries TRBV24-1 and TRBJ2-7; TRBD2 agrees at 13 bases. Trimming cost V 3 bases and J 3 bases; bases outside gene matches: 1. The CDR3 length is 15 residues. Germline values: CDR1 KGHDR, CDR2 SFDVKD.

V usage is TRBV6-1 and J usage is TRBJ2-2, with TRBD1 matching 7 bases. CDR1 and CDR2 (germline): MNHNS, SASEGT. V was clipped by 2 bases and J by 1 base; unmatched bases: 1. The CDR3 runs 15 residues. The DNA for the CDR3 is TGTGCCAGCAGTGAACGGGACAGGAACACCGGGGAGCTGTTTTTT. Amino acids: CASSERDRNTGELFF.

The chain carries TRBV11-2 and TRBJ2-7; D may be TRBD1 (5 bases). Germline V lookup: CDR1 SGHAT, CDR2 FQNNGV. The CDR3 runs 15 residues. The ends were cut back, 5 bases at V and 0 bases at J, with 14 bases in the middle. CDR3 sequence reads: CASSLSLQGSYEQYF. The CDR3 bases are TGTGCCAGCAGCCTCAGCCTGCAGGGCTCCTACGAGCAGTACTTC.

The chain combines TRBV12-3 or TRBV12-4 with TRBJ2-5, with D maybe TRBD1 (5 bases). The CDR3 is 12 amino acids. Trimming left V 10 bases short and J 3 bases short, with 12 bases between. CDR3: CATSRREETQYF. The DNA of the CDR3 is TGTGCCACCAGCCGCAGGGAAGAGACCCAGTACTTC.

The chain recombines TRBV7-9 with TRBJ2-3, with 7 nucleotides matching TRBD2. Germline V gene data show CDR1 as SEHNR and CDR2 as FQNEAQ (reference sequence). V shed 1 base and J 6 bases; nucleotides not matched to a gene: 7. The CDR3 loop spans 15 amino acids. Here the CDR3 DNA reads TGTGCCAGCAGCTTAGGAGCGGGAAGGATGGATACGCAGTATTTT. As protein: CASSLGAGRMDTQYF. The whole variable domain, remainder taken from reference TRBV7-9 and TRBJ2-3, is DTGVSQNPRHKITKRGQNVTFRCDPISEHNRLYWYRQTLGQGPEFLTYFQNEAQLEKSRLLSDRFSAERPKGSFSTLEIQRTEQGDSAMYLCASSLGAGRMDTQYFGPGTRLTVL.

V and J are TRBV7-2 and TRBJ2-3, with 14 bases aligning to TRBD2. The CDR3 loop spans 16 amino acids. The V and J ends lost 3 bases and 4 bases, in that order; junction bases with no gene match: 3. Germline lookup yields CDR1 SGHTA and CDR2 FQGNSA. The CDR3: CASSFRLAGGPDTQYF. The DNA for the CDR3 is TGTGCCAGCAGCTTCCGACTAGCGGGGGGGCCAGATACGCAGTATTTT.

The chain has TRBV10-2 and TRBJ1-2, with D maybe TRBD1 (6 bases). Trimming took off 1 base at V and 3 bases at J, with 15 bases between the two ends. CDR1 and CDR2 (germline): WSHSY, SAAADI. The CDR3 runs 16 residues. The CDR3 DNA reads as TGCGCCAGCAGTGAGTTACATACAGGGCGGGACTATGGCTACACCTTC. This encodes CASSELHTGRDYGYTF.

This clone was found a few times. The sample carries other DNA sequences with the same CDR3. The chain carries TRBV18 and TRBJ2-3, with 10 bases that match TRBD2. The CDR3 is made up of 14 amino acids. The junction had 1 base not matched to a gene; V was cut back by 6 bases and J by 1 base. The V gene's germline CDR1 is KGHSH and CDR2 LQKENI. The CDR3 reads CASSGTSGTDTQYF. CDR3 bases: TGTGCCAGCTCCGGGACTAGCGGCACAGATACGCAGTATTTT.

The rearrangement uses TRBV5-5 and TRBJ2-7; 12 bases map to TRBD2. The CDR3 runs 17 residues. The J segment lost 0 bases and the V segment lost 4 bases, leaving 8 bases of the junction unmatched. Germline CDR1 reads SGHKS; CDR2 reads YYEKEE (reference sequence). CDR3 protein: CASSLALAGGSSYEQYF. The CDR3 DNA reads as TGTGCCAGCAGCCTGGCACTAGCGGGAGGTAGCTCCTACGAGCAGTACTTC.

This rearrangement joins TRBV6-5 to TRBJ2-1; the D gene is possibly TRBD2 (5 bases). CDR1 MNHEY and CDR2 SVGAGI come from the germline V gene. The germline V and J ends were trimmed by 6 bases and 3 bases, with 15 bases remaining between them. The CDR3 covers 15 residues. The CDR3 protein is CASRPSGVDYNEQFF. CDR3 coding DNA: TGTGCCAGCAGACCCAGCGGAGTCGACTACAATGAGCAGTTCTTC.

This chain links TRBV5-1 with TRBJ2-7; 7 bases match TRBD2. The germline gives CDR1 SGHRS, CDR2 YFSETQ. The V and J ends lost 2 bases and 3 bases, in that order; junction bases with no gene match: 5. The CDR3 consists of 14 residues. The CDR3 reads CASSFSGQSYEQYF. CDR3 coding DNA: TGCGCCAGCAGCTTTAGCGGGCAAAGCTACGAGCAGTACTTC.

V gene TRBV14 combines with J gene TRBJ2-5; TRBD2 might be the D (6 bases). Germline loops: CDR1 SGHDN, CDR2 FVKESK. The CDR3 consists of 17 residues. V was trimmed by 1 base and J by 0 bases, leaving 15 bases between them. In nucleotides, the CDR3 is TGTGCCAGCAGCCAAGTGTTTCGTTTAGCGGACCAAGAGACCCAGTACTTC. This translates into CASSQVFRLADQETQYF. Combining the CDR3 with reference TRBV14 and TRBJ2-5 gives the whole variable domain EAGVTQFPSHSVIEKGQTVTLRCDPISGHDNLYWYRRVMGKEIKFLLHFVKESKQDESGMPNNRFLAERTGGTYSTLKVQPAELEDSGVYFCASSQVFRLADQETQYFGPGTRLLVL.

V usage is TRBV11-2 and J usage is TRBJ1-1, with D perhaps matching TRBD1 (6 bases). The CDR3 is 18 amino acids. Trimming pared 2 bases from V and 1 base from J, leaving 20 bases between. From germline, CDR1 is SGHAT and CDR2 FQNNGV. The CDR3 nucleotides are TGTGCCAGCAGCTTACGCCGAATGGACGGGACATCGAACACTGAAGCTTTCTTT. Protein product: CASSLRRMDGTSNTEAFF.

This chain uses TRBV6-5 with TRBJ1-4; D is unresolved. The CDR3 is 15 residues long. V was cut by 6 bases and J by 2 bases, with 13 bases left in between. The germline gives CDR1 MNHEY, CDR2 SVGAGI. The CDR3 region is CASRPTLGTNEKLFF. CDR3 sequence (DNA): TGTGCCAGCAGACCTACCCTCGGGACTAATGAAAAACTGTTTTTT.

The J gene is TRBJ2-4, the V gene TRBV7-3; TRBD2 matches at 8 bases. The CDR3 has 18 residues. The germline CDR1 and CDR2 sequences are SGHTA and FQGTGA. The V gene end was trimmed by 5 bases and the J gene end by 8 bases; junction bases not matched to a gene: 20. CDR3 amino acids: CASSPRFKRGSLWDIQYF. The CDR3 DNA reads TGTGCCAGCAGCCCTCGCTTCAAGCGGGGGTCCCTATGGGACATTCAGTACTTC.

The chain employs TRBV6-5 and TRBJ1-1; possibly TRBD1 for D (5 bases). Germline CDR1 MNHEY, CDR2 SVGAGI. CDR3 length: 15 amino acids. The V end was cut by 0 bases, the J end by 1 base, with 9 bases between. The CDR3 bases are TGTGCCAGCAGTTACTCGTGGCAGGGGAACACTGAAGCTTTCTTT. This sequence encodes CASSYSWQGNTEAFF.

The V gene is TRBV28, the J gene TRBJ2-7, with 8 bases identical to TRBD2. Germline lookup yields CDR1 MDHEN and CDR2 SYDVKM. V dropped 5 bases and J dropped 3; count of bases not matched to a gene: 9. The CDR3 spans 15 residues. The CDR3: CASSPRISGVYEQYF. In nucleotides, the CDR3 is TGTGCCAGCAGTCCACGCATTAGCGGGGTCTACGAGCAGTACTTC.

V gene TRBV11-1 combines with J gene TRBJ2-7, with a possible D match to TRBD2 (6 bases). V shed 3 bases and J shed 2 bases, with 8 bases lying between them. CDR1 and CDR2 (germline): SGHAT, FQDESV (reference sequence). There are 13 residues in the CDR3. CDR3 coding DNA: TGTGCCAGCAGCTTTGGGGGGACCTACGAGCAGTACTTC. This gives the protein CASSFGGTYEQYF.

The CDR3 loop reads CASSPAARDRATEAFF. DNA for the CDR3: TGTGCCAGCAGCCCCGCCGCCCGAGACAGGGCCACTGAAGCTTTCTTT. The chain employs TRBV7-8 and TRBJ1-1; 7 bases align to TRBD1. With 5 bases clipped from V and 4 bases from J, the junction kept 13 bases outside the gene matches. CDR1 SGHVS and CDR2 FQNEAQ come from the germline V gene. The CDR3 consists of 16 residues.

There are a few counts of this clone. V is TRBV7-8 and J is TRBJ1-4; tentatively, D is TRBD1 (5 bases). Trimming cost V 1 base and J 6 bases, with 18 bases left between them. Germline V CDR1 and CDR2: SGHVS, FQNEAQ. The CDR3 runs to 17 residues. CDR3 bases: TGTGCCAGCAGCTTAGTATCCCGTAGGCAGGGCTATGAAAAACTGTTTTTT. Translating gives CASSLVSRRQGYEKLFF.

The rearrangement links TRBV6-5 to TRBJ2-3; 8 nucleotides agree with TRBD2. The J segment lost 3 bases and the V segment lost 6 bases, leaving 8 bases of the junction unmatched. The CDR3 is 15 amino acids. The germline CDR1 and CDR2 sequences are MNHEY and SVGAGI. The CDR3 DNA reads as TGTGCCAGCAGGAGTGGAGCGGGAGAAACAGATACGCAGTATTTT. It is translated as CASRSGAGETDTQYF.

This rearrangement joins TRBV5-1 to TRBJ2-1; D is possibly TRBD1 (6 bases). The CDR3 totals 19 residues. Per germline, CDR1 SGHRS and CDR2 YFSETQ. V dropped 3 bases and J dropped 5 bases, with 27 bases sitting between them. The CDR3 sequence is CASSSVFDRYLLRDNEQFF. The CDR3 bases are TGCGCCAGCAGCTCTGTATTTGACAGGTACCTTTTAAGGGACAATGAGCAGTTCTTC.

This rearrangement joins TRBV10-1 to TRBJ2-3, with a possible D match to TRBD2 (6 bases). Looked up from germline, CDR1 is WNHNN and CDR2 is SYGVQD (reference sequence). V lost 0 bases to trimming and J lost 6 bases, with 13 bases between them. The CDR3 contains 15 residues. This CDR3 reads CASSESGRTMDTQYF. CDR3 nucleotides: TGCGCCAGCAGTGAGTCGGGCCGGACTATGGATACGCAGTATTTT.

The rearrangement joins TRBV11-2 to TRBJ2-2, with D maybe TRBD1 (6 bases). The CDR3 extends over 14 amino acids. Per the germline V gene, CDR1 is SGHAT and CDR2 is FQNNGV. Trimming cost V 4 bases and J 6 bases, with 12 bases left between them. This CDR3 is CASSSRDRPGELFF. The DNA for the CDR3 is TGTGCCAGCAGCTCCCGTGACAGGCCCGGGGAGCTGTTTTTT.

CDR3 residues: CASTSIAGSSYEQYF. Here the CDR3 DNA reads TGTGCCAGCACTTCAATTGCGGGCAGCTCCTACGAGCAGTACTTC. The chain combines TRBV2 with TRBJ2-7, with a weak D call TRBD2 (5 bases). CDR3 length: 15 amino acids. CDR1 is SNHLY and CDR2 is FYNNEI in the germline V gene. The germline V and J ends were trimmed by 7 bases and 0 bases, with 16 bases remaining between them.